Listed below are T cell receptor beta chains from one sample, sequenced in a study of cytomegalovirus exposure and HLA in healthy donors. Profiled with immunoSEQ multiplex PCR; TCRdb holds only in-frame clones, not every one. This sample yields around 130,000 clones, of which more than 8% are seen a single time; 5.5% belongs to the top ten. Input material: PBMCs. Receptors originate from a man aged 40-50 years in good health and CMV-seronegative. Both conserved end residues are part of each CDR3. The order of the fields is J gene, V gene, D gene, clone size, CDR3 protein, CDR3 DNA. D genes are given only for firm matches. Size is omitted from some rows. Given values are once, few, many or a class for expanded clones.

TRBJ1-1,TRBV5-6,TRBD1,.,CASSWTGVNTEAFF,TGTGCCAGCAGTTGGACAGGGGTAAACACTGAAGCTTTCTTT
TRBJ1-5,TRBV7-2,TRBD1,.,CASSSPGQINQPQHF,TGTGCCAGCAGCTCCCCGGGACAGATCAATCAGCCCCAGCATTTT
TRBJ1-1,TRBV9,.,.,CASSVTPYTEAFF,TGTGCCAGCAGCGTGACACCTTACACTGAAGCTTTCTTT
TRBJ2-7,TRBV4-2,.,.,CASSRGSYEQYF,TGTGCCAGCAGCAGGGGCTCCTACGAGCAGTACTTC
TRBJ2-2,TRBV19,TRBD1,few,CASSPTGATTGELFF,TGTGCCAGTAGTCCGACAGGGGCGACCACCGGGGAGCTGTTTTTT
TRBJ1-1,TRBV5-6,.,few,CASSFSTGSEAFF,TGTGCCAGCAGCTTTTCCACAGGGTCTGAAGCTTTCTTT
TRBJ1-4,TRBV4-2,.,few,CASSQEGGLNEKLFF,TGTGCCAGCAGCCAAGAAGGTGGACTGAATGAAAAACTGTTTTTT
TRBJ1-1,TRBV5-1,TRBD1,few,CASSLGDSEAFF,TGCGCCAGCAGTCTTGGGGACAGTGAAGCTTTCTTT
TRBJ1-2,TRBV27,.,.,CAPDSHYGYTF,TGTGCACCCGACAGCCACTATGGCTACACCTTC
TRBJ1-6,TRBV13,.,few,CASARRAGNRNSPLHF,TGTGCCAGCGCCCGCCGGGCCGGGAATCGGAATTCACCCCTCCACTTT
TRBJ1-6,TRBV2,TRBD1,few,CASRGQSSYNSPLHF,TGTGCCAGCAGGGGACAGAGCTCCTATAATTCACCCCTCCACTTT
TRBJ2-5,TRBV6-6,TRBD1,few,CASRQDNRGRQETQYF,TGTGCCAGCAGACAAGATAACAGGGGTCGGCAAGAGACCCAGTACTTC
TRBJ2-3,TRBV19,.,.,CASSIGRGAGSDTQYF,TGTGCCAGTAGTATAGGACGGGGGGCCGGGTCAGATACGCAGTATTTT
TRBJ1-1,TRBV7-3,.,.,CASSLMGGGLNTEAFF,TGTGCCAGCAGCTTAATGGGGGGGGGTTTGAACACTGAAGCTTTCTTT
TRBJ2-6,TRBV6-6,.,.,CASSRDSLSGANVLTF,TGTGCCAGCAGTCGGGATTCGCTCTCTGGGGCCAACGTCCTGACTTTC
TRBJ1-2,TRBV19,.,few,CASSMGAGLGGYGYTF,TGTGCCAGTAGTATGGGTGCTGGTCTAGGGGGCTATGGCTACACCTTC
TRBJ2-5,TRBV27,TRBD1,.,CASSLVPGQGDETQYF,TGTGCCAGCAGTTTAGTTCCGGGACAGGGAGATGAGACCCAGTACTTC
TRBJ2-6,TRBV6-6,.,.,CASIPFSGANVLTF,TGTGCCAGCATCCCTTTCTCTGGGGCCAACGTCCTGACTTTC
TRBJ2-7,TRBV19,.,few,CASSIGGRDYEQYF,TGTGCCAGTAGTATAGGGGGCAGGGACTACGAGCAGTACTTC
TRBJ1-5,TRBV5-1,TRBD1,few,CASSSDRGGQPQHF,TGCGCCAGCAGCTCAGACAGGGGTGGGCAGCCCCAGCATTTT
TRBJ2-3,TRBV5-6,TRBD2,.,CASSLAGPTDTQYF,TGTGCCAGCAGTTTAGCGGGGCCCACAGATACGCAGTATTTT
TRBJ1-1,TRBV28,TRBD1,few,CASSLTGTDFTEAFF,TGTGCCAGCAGTTTGACCGGGACAGACTTCACTGAAGCTTTCTTT
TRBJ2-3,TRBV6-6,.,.,CASSYSWTPSTDTQYF,TGTGCCAGCAGTTACTCTTGGACACCTAGCACAGATACGCAGTATTTT
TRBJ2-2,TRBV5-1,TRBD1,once,CASSSSGQEYTGELFF,TGCGCCAGCAGCTCCTCGGGACAGGAATACACCGGGGAGCTGTTTTTT
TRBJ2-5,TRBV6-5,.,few,CASSSTGQETQYF,TGTGCCAGCAGTTCGACAGGACAAGAGACCCAGTACTTC
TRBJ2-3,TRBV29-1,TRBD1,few,CSLGQGILPDTQYF,TGCAGCCTCGGACAGGGTATTCTTCCAGATACGCAGTATTTT
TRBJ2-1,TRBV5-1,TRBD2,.,CASSATTSGGAGEQFF,TGCGCCAGCAGCGCCACGACTAGCGGGGGGGCCGGTGAGCAGTTCTTC
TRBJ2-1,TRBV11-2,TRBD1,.,CASSKWVRGQGGRGEQFF,TGTGCCAGCAGCAAATGGGTGAGGGGACAGGGTGGACGGGGGGAGCAGTTCTTC
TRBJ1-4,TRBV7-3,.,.,CASSRRRQVANEKLFF,TGTGCCAGCAGCCGGCGCCGACAGGTGGCTAATGAAAAACTGTTTTTT
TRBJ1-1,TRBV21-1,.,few,CASSVQGRYTEAFF,TGTGCCAGCAGCGTACAGGGGCGGTACACTGAAGCTTTCTTT
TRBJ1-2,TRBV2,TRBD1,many,CASNEAGGMDYGYTF,TGTGCCAGCAACGAGGCAGGGGGGATGGACTATGGCTACACCTTC
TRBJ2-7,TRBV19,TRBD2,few,CASSGLAGSYEQYF,TGTGCCAGTAGTGGGCTAGCGGGCTCCTACGAGCAGTACTTC
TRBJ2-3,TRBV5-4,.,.,CASSLRAGLGDTQYF,TGTGCCAGCAGCTTGAGGGCGGGGCTGGGTGATACGCAGTATTTT
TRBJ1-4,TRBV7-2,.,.,CASSLAGGEHEKLFF,TGTGCCAGCAGCTTAGCAGGAGGGGAACATGAAAAACTGTTTTTT
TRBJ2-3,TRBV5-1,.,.,CASSSQGPDTQYF,TGCGCCAGCAGCTCTCAGGGCCCCGATACGCAGTATTTT
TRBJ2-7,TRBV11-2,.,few,CASSRTGIAYEQYF,TGTGCCAGCAGCCGGACGGGAATTGCCTACGAGCAGTACTTC
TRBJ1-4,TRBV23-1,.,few,CASGGGGEATNEKLFF,TGCGCCAGCGGGGGCGGGGGGGAGGCGACTAATGAAAAACTGTTTTTT
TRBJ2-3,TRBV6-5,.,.,CASSPGLGTDTQYF,TGTGCCAGCAGTCCAGGGTTGGGCACAGATACGCAGTATTTT
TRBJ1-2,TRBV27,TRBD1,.,CASSEGQGLGYGYTF,TGTGCCAGCAGTGAAGGACAGGGCTTGGGGTATGGCTACACCTTC
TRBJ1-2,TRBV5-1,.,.,CASSIDRPYGYTF,TGCGCCAGCAGCATTGACAGGCCTTATGGCTACACCTTC
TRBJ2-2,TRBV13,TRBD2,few,CASSSGGVAGELFF,TGTGCCAGCAGTAGCGGGGGGGTCGCCGGGGAGCTGTTTTTT
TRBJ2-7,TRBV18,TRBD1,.,CASSLGQGYLEQYF,TGTGCCAGCTCACTGGGACAGGGGTATCTCGAGCAGTACTTC
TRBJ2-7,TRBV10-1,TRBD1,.,CASSESPGQGFDEQYF,TGCGCCAGCAGTGAGTCCCCCGGACAGGGGTTCGACGAGCAGTACTTC
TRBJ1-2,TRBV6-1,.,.,CASSESGRGNYGYTF,TGTGCCAGCAGTGAAAGTGGGAGAGGGAACTATGGCTACACCTTC
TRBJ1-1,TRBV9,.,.,CASSVASGQGPNTEAFF,TGTGCCAGCAGCGTAGCTTCCGGACAAGGTCCTAACACTGAAGCTTTCTTT
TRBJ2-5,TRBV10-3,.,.,CAISDIGGWETQYF,TGTGCCATCAGTGATATCGGCGGGTGGGAGACCCAGTACTTC
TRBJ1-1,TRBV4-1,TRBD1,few,CASSQGLRTGLNTEAFF,TGCGCCAGCAGCCAAGGCCTCAGGACAGGCCTGAACACTGAAGCTTTCTTT
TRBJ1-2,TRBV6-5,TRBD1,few,CASSPTGVNGYTF,TGTGCCAGCAGTCCTACAGGGGTAAACGGCTACACCTTC